The 32 T cell receptor beta chains listed next were all sequenced from one sample in a study of blood T cell repertoires in COVID-19. Assay: immunoSEQ multiplex PCR; the TCRdb copy retains only in-frame clones and omits some. The sample contains tens of thousands of clones, roughly 82% of which appear only once. Sequencing was done on a sample of peripheral blood. The receptors derive from a human donor in a cohort sampled during active COVID-19.

This chain joins TRBV7-3 and TRBJ2-5; 10 bases are shared with TRBD1. Trimming took 1 base from V and 2 from J; bases not matched to a gene: 4. This CDR3 has 16 amino acids. CDR1 and CDR2 (germline): SGHTA, FQGTGA. CDR3 sequence: CASSLMGQGSQETQYF. CDR3 nucleotides: TGTGCCAGCAGCTTAATGGGACAGGGGAGTCAAGAGACCCAGTACTTC.

This clone has a single count. V and J are TRBV9 and TRBJ2-2; 7 positions match TRBD2. Germline V lookup: CDR1 SGDLS, CDR2 YYNGEE. This CDR3 has 17 amino acids. V was pared by 4 bases and J by 7 bases, with 16 bases of the junction left unmatched. CDR3 sequence: CASSPRFAAGAGGELFF. Here the CDR3 DNA reads TGTGCCAGCAGCCCCCGGTTTGCTGCGGGAGCAGGCGGGGAGCTGTTTTTT. Complete variable domain (other parts from reference TRBV9 and TRBJ2-2): DSGVTQTPKHLITATGQRVTLRCSPRSGDLSVYWYQQSLDQGLQFLIQYYNGEERAKGNILERFSAQQFPDLHSELNLSSLELGDSALYFCASSPRFAAGAGGELFFGEGSRLTVL.

This chain joins TRBV5-1 and TRBJ1-2; possibly TRBD1 for D (5 bases). V was shortened by 4 bases and J by 8 bases, with 21 bases between the two germline ends. The CDR3 spans 15 residues. In germline, CDR1 is SGHRS, CDR2 YFSETQ. The CDR3 loop is CASSPEGPARLGYTF. The CDR3 nucleotides read TGCGCCAGCAGCCCGGAGGGGCCAGCCCGACTCGGCTACACCTTC.

V gene TRBV7-9 combines with J gene TRBJ1-3; no clear D. Germline V gene data show CDR1 as SEHNR and CDR2 as FQNEAQ (reference sequence). The ends were cut back, 4 bases at V and 3 bases at J, with 10 bases in the middle. This CDR3 spans 14 amino acids. The CDR3 is CASSSTADGNTIYF. CDR3 nucleotide sequence: TGTGCCAGCAGCTCCACAGCAGATGGAAACACCATATATTTT.

This clone was observed a few times. The chain has TRBV7-9 and TRBJ1-1, with 7 nucleotides matching TRBD1. V lost 4 bases, J lost 2 bases, and 7 bases stayed unmatched. The CDR3 has 15 amino acids. Germline V gene lookup returns CDR1 SEHNR and CDR2 FQNEAQ (reference sequence). The CDR3 reads CASSSQRQGNTEAFF. The CDR3, as DNA: TGTGCCAGCAGCTCCCAACGACAGGGAAACACTGAAGCTTTCTTT.

J is TRBJ2-7 and V is TRBV9; 8 bases match TRBD1. This CDR3 comprises 14 residues. Unmatched junction bases numbered 5, after V lost 4 bases and J lost 2 bases. Germline V lookup: CDR1 SGDLS, CDR2 YYNGEE. In nucleotides, the CDR3 is TGTGCCAGCAGCACGCGGGACAGGCCCTACGAGCAGTACTTC. Its translation is CASSTRDRPYEQYF.

The V call is TRBV2, the J call TRBJ2-5; D might be TRBD2 (6 bases). Per the germline V gene, CDR1 is SNHLY and CDR2 is FYNNEI. This CDR3 spans 12 amino acids. V shed 2 bases and J shed 7 bases, with 8 bases lying between them. The DNA of the CDR3 is TGTGCCAGCAGTGAACGAGCGGGGACCCAGTACTTC. Encoded protein: CASSERAGTQYF. The variable domain in full, with the rest retrieved from reference TRBV2 and TRBJ2-5, is EPEVTQTPSHQVTQMGQEVILRCVPISNHLYFYWYRQILGQKVEFLVSFYNNEISEKSEIFDDQFSVERPDGSNFTLKIRSTKLEDSAMYFCASSERAGTQYFGPGTRLLVL.

The CDR3: CASRRRGAYYGYTF. The CDR3 nucleotides are TGTGCCAGCAGGAGACGGGGGGCGTACTATGGCTACACCTTC. The chain couples TRBV6-5 to TRBJ1-2; the D gene is possibly TRBD1 (6 bases). V lost 6 bases, J lost 3 bases, and 14 bases lay in between. This CDR3 has 14 residues. Germline V gene data show CDR1 as MNHEY and CDR2 as SVGAGI.

V usage is TRBV6-2 or TRBV6-3 and J usage is TRBJ2-3, with D maybe TRBD2 (7 bases). The CDR3 totals 17 residues. The V gene's germline CDR1 is MNHEY and CDR2 SVGEGT. V was shortened by 4 bases and J by 2 bases, with 19 bases between the two germline ends. CDR3 bases: TGTGCCAGCAGTTGGCTCAGTACGGGGGGCGACACAGATACGCAGTATTTT. The encoded protein is CASSWLSTGGDTDTQYF.

The rearrangement joins TRBV5-1 to TRBJ2-5, with a weak D call TRBD1 (5 bases). Germline V gene data show CDR1 as SGHRS and CDR2 as YFSETQ. CDR3 length: 13 amino acids. V lost 0 bases and J lost 3, with 6 bases in between. The CDR3 DNA follows: TGCGCCAGCAGCTTGGAAGGGGAAGAGACCCAGTACTTC. It specifies CASSLEGEETQYF.

V and J are TRBV5-4 and TRBJ2-7; 8 nucleotides line up with TRBD2. CDR3 length equals 15 residues. Germline V gene data show CDR1 as SGHNT and CDR2 as YYREEE (reference sequence). V was clipped by 4 bases and J by 4 bases; unmatched bases: 10. The CDR3, as DNA: TGTGCCAGCAGCCGACCCGGCGGGGGGTTTTACGAGCAGTACTTC. Amino acids: CASSRPGGGFYEQYF.

The rearrangement uses TRBV10-3 and TRBJ1-5, with D maybe TRBD1 (6 bases). CDR3 size: 15 residues. The germline V and J ends were trimmed by 6 bases and 1 base, with 13 bases remaining between them. CDR1 and CDR2 (germline): ENHRY, SYGVKD. CDR3 in amino acids: CAISLTGQSNQPQHF. The CDR3 bases are TGTGCCATCAGCCTTACAGGGCAGAGCAATCAGCCCCAGCATTTT.

The chain combines TRBV7-9 with TRBJ1-6; the D is unclear. The V and J ends lost 4 bases and 10 bases respectively, with 8 bases between them. CDR3 length: 12 amino acids. Germline CDR1 reads SEHNR; CDR2 reads FQNEAQ (reference sequence). In nucleotides, the CDR3 is TGTGCCAGCAGCTCGTCGGGGTCACCCCTCCACTTT. Translating it yields CASSSSGSPLHF.

Concerning this clone: Compared with germline, one end of the junction differs, possibly owing to a read error. CDR3 amino acids: CAGSEPSGGAGELFF. The CDR3 DNA reads as TGTGCCGGCAGTGAACCTAGCGGGGGGGCCGGGGAGCTGTTTTTT. The rearrangement links TRBV6-1 to TRBJ2-2, with 12 bases matching TRBD2. Germline values: CDR1 MNHNS, CDR2 SASEGT. The CDR3 is 15 amino acids.

The chain couples TRBV9 to TRBJ2-3, with TRBD2 identical over 8 bases. The CDR3 sequence is 16 residues long. Trimming cost V 0 bases and J 4 bases; bases outside gene matches: 7. CDR1 SGDLS and CDR2 YYNGEE come from the germline V gene. CDR3 amino acids: CASSVGGREASDTQYF. CDR3 coding DNA: TGTGCCAGCAGCGTAGGGGGGCGGGAGGCCTCAGATACGCAGTATTTT. Full variable domain (missing parts from reference TRBV9 and TRBJ2-3): DSGVTQTPKHLITATGQRVTLRCSPRSGDLSVYWYQQSLDQGLQFLIQYYNGEERAKGNILERFSAQQFPDLHSELNLSSLELGDSALYFCASSVGGREASDTQYFGPGTRLTVL.

This chain links TRBV5-1 with TRBJ2-6; TRBD1 aligns across 8 bases. Trimming removed 1 base from V and 0 bases from J; junction bases left unmatched: 6. From germline, CDR1 is SGHRS and CDR2 YFSETQ. The CDR3 has 18 amino acids. Written as DNA, the CDR3 is TGCGCCAGCAGCTTGATGACAGGGGCTAGCTCTGGGGCCAACGTCCTGACTTTC. As protein: CASSLMTGASSGANVLTF.

The chain links TRBV5-1 to TRBJ2-5, with D possibly TRBD2 on 5 matching bases. V lost 1 base and J 2 bases, leaving 15 bases between the germline ends. This CDR3 comprises 16 residues. Germline V gene sequence: CDR1 SGHRS, CDR2 YFSETQ. CDR3 amino acids: CASSLQGGLVQETQYF. The CDR3 DNA reads as TGCGCCAGCAGCTTGCAAGGCGGGCTGGTTCAAGAGACCCAGTACTTC.

The rearrangement joins TRBV28 to TRBJ2-3; D may be TRBD1 (6 bases). The CDR3 loop spans 14 amino acids. The germline CDR1 and CDR2 sequences are MDHEN and SYDVKM. The germline V and J ends were trimmed by 10 bases and 2 bases, with 16 bases remaining between them. CDR3 coding DNA: TGTGCCACCACCGGGACAAGCCTCACAGATACGCAGTATTTT. It specifies CATTGTSLTDTQYF.

The V and J genes are TRBV27 and TRBJ1-5; D is undetermined. The germline CDR1 and CDR2 sequences are MNHEY and SMNVEV (reference sequence). With 3 bases removed from V and 0 bases from J, the gap between germline ends came to 9 bases. The CDR3 consists of 15 residues. DNA for the CDR3: TGTGCCAGCAGTTTGTCCTTCTATAGCAATCAGCCCCAGCATTTT. Translating gives CASSLSFYSNQPQHF.

The V gene is TRBV28, the J gene TRBJ2-2; perhaps TRBD2 as D (5 bases). Germline CDR1 reads MDHEN; CDR2 reads SYDVKM. With 6 bases removed from V and 1 base from J, the gap between germline ends came to 12 bases. This CDR3 region has 15 residues. The CDR3 DNA reads as TGTGCCAGCAGCCAAATGGCGGGGAACACCGGGGAGCTGTTTTTT. Translation: CASSQMAGNTGELFF. The full variable domain, rest sourced from reference TRBV28 and TRBJ2-2, is DVKVTQSSRYLVKRTGEKVFLECVQDMDHENMFWYRQDPGLGLRLIYFSYDVKMKEKGDIPEGYSVSREKKERFSLILESASTNQTSMYLCASSQMAGNTGELFFGEGSRLTVL.

A single count supports this clone. This chain joins TRBV7-2 and TRBJ1-5; D gene unclear. This CDR3 has 12 residues. CDR1 is SGHTA and CDR2 is FQGNSA in the germline V gene. V shed 2 bases and J shed 7 bases, with 6 bases lying between them. The DNA of the CDR3 is TGTGCCAGCAGCTTATCAAGCCAGCCCCAGCATTTT. Translated, it gives CASSLSSQPQHF.

J is TRBJ1-5 and V is TRBV4-1, with D unclear. The CDR3 is 16 amino acids. V was clipped by 1 base and J by 0 bases, with 10 bases between them. Germline CDR1 is MGHRA and CDR2 is YSYEKL. DNA for the CDR3: TGCGCCAGCAGCCAAGTAGTCATCAATAGCAATCAGCCCCAGCATTTT. Its translation is CASSQVVINSNQPQHF.

In DNA, the CDR3 is TGTGCCAGTAGTACCCTAGCGGGAGTTCCCGGGGAGCTGTTTTTT. It is translated as CASSTLAGVPGELFF. The V gene is TRBV19, the J gene TRBJ2-2; the match to TRBD2 covers 10 bases. There are 15 residues in the CDR3. The V and J ends lost 4 bases and 6 bases, in that order; junction bases with no gene match: 5. CDR1 is LNHDA, CDR2 SQIVND, per germline (reference sequence).

The chain uses TRBV27 and TRBJ1-1; tentative D call: TRBD1 (6 bases). The germline V and J ends were trimmed by 0 bases and 6 bases, with 11 bases remaining between them. The CDR3 covers 14 residues. CDR1 is MNHEY, CDR2 SMNVEV, per germline (reference sequence). For the CDR3, the DNA is TGTGCCAGCAGTTTATCGCAGGGGAGCGCTGAAGCTTTCTTT. It yields the protein CASSLSQGSAEAFF.

V and J are TRBV5-4 and TRBJ2-3; possibly TRBD2 for D (5 bases). The length of the CDR3 is 12 residues. Germline CDR1 SGHNT, CDR2 YYREEE (reference sequence). Trimming left V 4 bases short and J 8 bases short, with 11 bases between. The CDR3 nucleotides read TGTGCCAGCAGCCGGGGAACCGGTACGCAGTATTTT. Translating gives CASSRGTGTQYF.

The genes are TRBV3-1 (or the pseudogene TRBV3-2) and TRBJ1-1; D ambiguous. The CDR3 loop spans 15 amino acids. In germline, CDR1 is LGHDT, CDR2 YNNKEL (reference sequence). V was shortened by 0 bases and J by 0 bases, with 8 bases between the two germline ends. This chain's CDR3 is CASSQELTLNTEAFF. The CDR3 region has the DNA TGTGCCAGCAGCCAAGAACTGACACTGAACACTGAAGCTTTCTTT.

The chain uses TRBV5-1 and TRBJ1-1; 10 nucleotides agree with TRBD1. CDR1 is SGHRS, CDR2 YFSETQ, per germline. V lost 4 bases, J lost 3 bases, and 12 bases stayed unmatched. The CDR3 has 17 amino acids. CDR3 sequence: CASSPWDRGSWDTEAFF. The CDR3 nucleotides are TGCGCCAGCAGCCCCTGGGACAGGGGCTCTTGGGACACTGAAGCTTTCTTT.

J is TRBJ1-1 and V is TRBV6-6; possible D gene TRBD1, 6 bases. V gave up 6 bases and J gave up 4 bases, with 18 bases separating them. The CDR3 consists of 15 residues. CDR1 is MNHNY, CDR2 SVGAGI, per germline (reference sequence). The CDR3 here is CASSWEGGGGTEAFF. The CDR3 nucleotides read TGTGCCAGCAGCTGGGAGGGGGGCGGGGGCACTGAAGCTTTCTTT.

The CDR3 spells CASFLGGARRGTEAFF. The CDR3 DNA follows: TGTGCCAGCTTCCTCGGGGGGGCCCGACGGGGCACTGAAGCTTTCTTT. This chain connects TRBV11-2 to TRBJ1-1, with a tentative D call TRBD1 (6 bases). Per the germline V gene, CDR1 is SGHAT and CDR2 is FQNNGV. V lost 8 bases and J 4 bases, leaving 23 bases between the germline ends. The CDR3 has 16 amino acids.

V gene TRBV14 combines with J gene TRBJ1-4, with TRBD1 matching over 8 bases. CDR3 length: 14 amino acids. Germline trimming cut 4 bases from V and 7 bases from J; bases unmatched to any gene: 5. Germline V gives CDR1 SGHDN, CDR2 FVKESK. In DNA, the CDR3 is TGTGCCAGCAGCCCGGACAGGGTTGGTGAAAAACTGTTTTTT. It encodes CASSPDRVGEKLFF.

The chain recombines TRBV5-1 with TRBJ2-7; tentative D call: TRBD1 (5 bases). Germline V gives CDR1 SGHRS, CDR2 YFSETQ. The CDR3 loop spans 15 amino acids. V lost 0 bases, J lost 4 bases, and 14 bases lay in between. In nucleotides, the CDR3 is TGCGCCAGCAGCTTGGTGGGCAGGGCGGAATACGAGCAGTACTTC. As protein: CASSLVGRAEYEQYF.

This chain uses TRBV7-3 with TRBJ2-6; the match to TRBD1 covers 7 bases. Trimming removed 3 bases from V and 2 bases from J; junction bases left unmatched: 16. Germline-derived CDR1 and CDR2 are SGHTA and FQGTGA. The CDR3 spans 20 residues. The CDR3 protein is CASSLGPRRQGTAGANVLTF. In DNA, the CDR3 is TGTGCCAGCAGCTTGGGGCCTCGGCGACAGGGAACTGCTGGGGCCAACGTCCTGACTTTC.